This TCR beta chain stems from a study of T-cell reconstitution after alpha-beta-depleted transplantation in children. The V gene's germline CDR1 is MNHEY and CDR2 SVGAGI. This CDR3 contains 15 residues. V was pared by 2 bases and J by 5 bases, with 7 bases of the junction left unmatched. There are many counts of this clonotype. Unique molecular identifiers were used in preparing the TCRbeta library. TCRdb passed the PCR reads through MiXCR, listing each CDR3 protein once. Here the sample spans around 200,000 distinct CDR3 sequences, less than 8% being singletons. This TCR derives from a human donor who donated a stem cell graft to a child with Wiskott-Aldrich syndrome. Material: PBMCs from the stem cell graft donor, obtained from the stem cell graft. The rearrangement joins TRBV6-5 to TRBJ1-1; 8 nucleotides align to TRBD1. This CDR3 is CASSYVDRVATEAFF. The CDR3 DNA sequence: TGTGCCAGCAGTTACGTGGACAGGGTCGCGACTGAAGCTTTCTTT.